The present T cell receptor beta chain was sequenced within a study of Ad26.COV2.S vaccination and SARS-CoV-2 variants. Profiling relied on immunoSEQ multiplex PCR, and the TCRdb table lists in-frame clones only, not all of them. Among about 440,000 clones listed, roughly 88% were seen once. Treatment reported: around 19 received Ad26.COV2.S at low or high dose, single or two shots; about five received placebo; per-sample allocation not given. The samples were gathered on day 63 after the first injection of vaccine or placebo. This TCR came from a person aged 18-60 years who received the Ad26.COV2.S COVID-19 vaccine or a placebo. The specimen comprised peripheral blood, sampled in a trial of Ad26.COV2.S vaccine versus placebo.

The CDR3 loop is CASSSRGRGSSSADTQYF. The CDR3 region has the DNA TGTGCCAGCAGCTCGCGGGGGCGCGGGTCATCTAGTGCAGATACGCAGTATTTT. The rearrangement links TRBV7-3 to TRBJ2-3, with TRBD2 as a possible D gene (7 bases). Trimming pared 4 bases from V and 4 bases from J, leaving 24 bases between. The CDR3 consists of 18 residues. CDR1 and CDR2 (germline): SGHTA, FQGTGA.